These T cell receptor beta chains were read from a single sample in a study of cytomegalovirus exposure and HLA in healthy donors. The table came from immunoSEQ multiplex PCR; TCRdb's copy has only in-frame clones and leaves some out. The table lists 130,000 to 150,000 clones. The sample taken for sequencing was PBMCs. The receptors were sampled from a middle-aged man in good health and CMV-seronegative. Both conserved end residues are part of each CDR3. The D gene is left open where the match is weak.

J | V | D | DNA | CDR3
TRBJ2-5 | TRBV4-1 | - | TGCGCCTCTTCGCGGCTATCCCAAGAGACCCAGTACTTC | CASSRLSQETQYF
TRBJ2-1 | TRBV7-6 | - | TGTGCCAGCAGCTTAGCGGAGGGGCGGAACAATGAGCAGTTCTTC | CASSLAEGRNNEQFF
TRBJ1-2 | TRBV7-8 | - | TGTGCCAGCAGCTTAGCGCCAGAATATGGCTACACCTTC | CASSLAPEYGYTF
TRBJ2-4 | TRBV29-1 | TRBD2 | TGCAGCGTTGAAGGGACTAGCGGGGGAACGGACATTCAGTACTTC | CSVEGTSGGTDIQYF
TRBJ1-1 | TRBV10-3 | TRBD1 | TGTGCCATCACCTTGACAGGGGCCAGTGAAGCTTTCTTT | CAITLTGASEAFF
TRBJ2-7 | TRBV21-1 | - | TGTGCCAGCAGCTTCAGTTACGAGCAGTACTTC | CASSFSYEQYF
TRBJ2-1 | TRBV9 | - | TGTGCCAGCAGCCTTTTGGGGGGATCCTACAATGAGCAGTTCTTC | CASSLLGGSYNEQFF
TRBJ1-1 | TRBV11-3 | TRBD1 | TGTGCCAGCAGCATGGGGACAGAAAACACTGAAGCTTTCTTT | CASSMGTENTEAFF
TRBJ1-5 | TRBV4-1 | - | TGCGCCAGCAGCCAAGATCGGGCAGGGAGCAATCAGCCCCAGCATTTT | CASSQDRAGSNQPQHF
TRBJ1-4 | TRBV23-1 | TRBD1 | TGCGCCAGCAGTCAATCTAAGGGCGAGACAGGGGCTAATGAAAAACTGTTTTTT | CASSQSKGETGANEKLFF
TRBJ1-1 | TRBV5-5 | TRBD1 | TGTGCCAGCAGCTCGCCCGCCAGGGGGCCTGAAGCTTTCTTT | CASSSPARGPEAFF
TRBJ1-4 | TRBV6-6 | - | TGTGCCAGCACTCTCACGGGTACTAATCCTGAAAAACTGTTTTTT | CASTLTGTNPEKLFF
TRBJ1-5 | TRBV29-1 | - | TGCAGCGTTCGAGGAACGAATCAGCCCCAGCATTTT | CSVRGTNQPQHF
TRBJ1-5 | TRBV6-1 | - | TGTGCCAGCAGTGCGGACAGTTCAATCAGCCCCCAGCATTTT | CASSADSSISPQHF
TRBJ2-7 | TRBV6-6 | TRBD1 | TGTGCCAGCAGTTACCGGGGACAGGGGGCGCAAGAGCAGTACTTC | CASSYRGQGAQEQYF
TRBJ2-3 | TRBV18 | - | TGTGCCAGCTCACCATGGGGGGGCACAGATACGCAGTATTTT | CASSPWGGTDTQYF
TRBJ2-7 | TRBV5-8 | - | TGTGCCAGCAGCAGACGGACTGCCTACGAGCAGTACTTC | CASSRRTAYEQYF
TRBJ1-4 | TRBV15 | - | TGTGCCACCAGCAGAGATACCGGGTCCTGGGAAAAACTGTTTTTT | CATSRDTGSWEKLFF
TRBJ1-1 | TRBV5-1 | - | TGCGCCAGCAGCGCGAGGACAGCTAACACTGAAGCTTTCTTT | CASSARTANTEAFF
TRBJ2-7 | TRBV4-1 | TRBD2 | TGCGCCAGCAGCCATCCCGGGACTACCCTCTACGAGCAGTACTTC | CASSHPGTTLYEQYF
TRBJ2-2 | TRBV5-5 | - | TGTGCCAGCAGCTCCTTAGTTACCGGGGAGCTGTTTTTT | CASSSLVTGELFF
TRBJ2-1 | TRBV10-3 | TRBD2 | TGTGCCATCAGTGCTAGCGGGGGGGCTCGGGAGCAGTTCTTC | CAISASGGAREQFF
TRBJ2-3 | TRBV5-1 | TRBD1 | TGCGCCAGCCTTAAAGGGGACAGGGGGCCGGATACGCAGTATTTT | CASLKGDRGPDTQYF
TRBJ1-2 | TRBV2 | - | TGTGCCAGCAGTGAGCCCAAGACAGTCTATGGCTACACCTTC | CASSEPKTVYGYTF
TRBJ1-5 | TRBV7-9 | TRBD1 | TGTGCCAGCAGCTCCGGACAGGTTTCCAATCAGCCCCAGCATTTT | CASSSGQVSNQPQHF
TRBJ1-1 | TRBV5-6 | - | TGTGCCAGCAGCCTGTCACAGGAGCCGTGGGCTTTCTTT | CASSLSQEPWAFF
TRBJ2-3 | TRBV5-1 | TRBD1 | TGCGCCAGCACCCTGGGACAGGGGACAGATACGCAGTATTTT | CASTLGQGTDTQYF
TRBJ1-3 | TRBV10-3 | - | TGTGCCATCAGTGCCGTTCGGAGCTCTGGAAACACCATATATTTT | CAISAVRSSGNTIYF
TRBJ1-1 | TRBV7-9 | - | TGTGCCAGCAGCCTCGGGGGAGCCATGAACACTGAAGCTTTCTTT | CASSLGGAMNTEAFF
TRBJ2-1 | TRBV7-2 | TRBD1 | TGTGCCAGCAGCTTCTCAGGGGGTAATGAGCAGTTCTTC | CASSFSGGNEQFF
TRBJ1-2 | TRBV9 | - | TGTGCCAGCAGCGTAGATGGAGGGGTAATTAACTATGGCTACACCTTC | CASSVDGGVINYGYTF
TRBJ2-1 | TRBV7-2 | TRBD1 | TGTGCCAGCAGCTCTACCGGGACAGGGCACAATGAGCAGTTCTTC | CASSSTGTGHNEQFF
TRBJ1-5 | TRBV27 | - | TGTGCCAGCAGTTCAGGGTACACTAATCAGCCCCAGCATTTT | CASSSGYTNQPQHF
TRBJ2-7 | TRBV27 | TRBD1 | TGTGCCAGCAGTTTACTCCCGGACAGGGGAATCAACGAGCAGTACTTC | CASSLLPDRGINEQYF
TRBJ1-5 | TRBV7-2 | - | TGTGCCAGCAGCTTAGACGTTTCGGGGGTTATAGGTCAGCCCCAGCATTTT | CASSLDVSGVIGQPQHF
TRBJ2-7 | TRBV5-5 | TRBD1 | TGTGCCAGCAGCTACGACAGGGCACGTTACGAGCAGTACTTC | CASSYDRARYEQYF
TRBJ2-7 | TRBV4-2 | TRBD2 | TGTGCCAGCAGCCCTCGGACTAGCGGGGGGGTTTCCTACGAGCAGTACTTC | CASSPRTSGGVSYEQYF
TRBJ2-7 | TRBV6-1 | - | TGTGCCAGCAGTGAATGGGTGGGCCCGTCCTACGAGCAGTACTTC | CASSEWVGPSYEQYF
TRBJ2-7 | TRBV7-2 | - | TGTGCCAGCAGCTCCATCAGCTACGAGCAGTACTTC | CASSSISYEQYF
TRBJ1-1 | TRBV4-2 | - | TGTGCCAGCAGCCGGGGGGGGGAAGTGACTGAAGCTTTCTTT | CASSRGGEVTEAFF
TRBJ2-1 | TRBV7-6 | - | TGTGCCAGCAGCTTTGCAGGGGATGAGCAGTTCTTC | CASSFAGDEQFF